The clone carrying this T cell receptor (beta chain) was counted ten times or more. Its antigen is not identified. This entry belongs to a study of T cell clonality in common variable immunodeficiency. Overall study results and limits: Fewer deletions and N-nucleotide insertions were reportedly seen in common variable immunodeficiency TCR beta sequences.

The assay was immunoSEQ multiplex PCR, and TCRdb's table has in-frame clones only and misses some. The sample includes more than 20,000 clones, none of them occurring once. Material for sequencing was peripheral blood mononuclear cells. The sequence was collected from a human donor with common variable immunodeficiency.

CDR3 DNA (partial): TGTGCCATCAGTGAGTCCACCAGCGGGGGGAGCACAGATACG. Encoded protein: CAISESTSGGSTDT. The whole CDR3 reads CAISESTSGGSTDTQYF. V and J are TRBV10-3 and TRBJ2-3; 9 bases fit TRBD2. Read coverage stops 3 residues before the CDR3 terminus; the germline J gene supplies the remainder. The trim removed 0 bases at V and 0 bases at J, leaving 4 bases unmatched. The CDR3 is 17 amino acids. Germline V lookup: CDR1 ENHRY, CDR2 SYGVKD.